Below are 28 T cell receptor beta chains sequenced from a single sample in a study of blood T cell repertoires in COVID-19 (dated by TCRdb to between 2020 and 2021). The method was the immunoSEQ multiplex PCR assay. TCRdb took this table from immuneACCESS and kept in-frame rearrangements with V and J called. Such tables lack part of the clones; where checked against another copy, unresolved V genes explain under half of the gap, and the rest is unexplained. In this sample the table shows over 90,000 clones, almost 90% of which occur a single time. Jointly, the top ten make up 3.5% of the sample. Sequencing input: peripheral blood. Receptors were obtained from a human donor in a cohort sampled during active COVID-19.

This chain connects TRBV19 to TRBJ1-1; 12 nucleotides agree with TRBD1. With 0 bases clipped from V and 2 bases from J, the junction kept 7 bases outside the gene matches. Germline V gene data show CDR1 as LNHDA and CDR2 as SQIVND (reference sequence). This CDR3 spans 18 amino acids. CDR3 sequence: CASSIDQPGTGGNTEAFF. In nucleotides, the CDR3 is TGTGCCAGTAGTATAGATCAACCCGGGACAGGGGGCAACACTGAAGCTTTCTTT. The full variable domain, its missing parts supplied by reference TRBV19 and TRBJ1-1, is DGGITQSPKYLFRKEGQNVTLSCEQNLNHDAMYWYRQDPGQGLRLIYYSQIVNDFQKGDIAEGYSVSREKKESFPLTVTSAQKNPTAFYLCASSIDQPGTGGNTEAFFGQGTRLTVV.

The chain recombines TRBV29-1 with TRBJ1-2; 10 nucleotides align to TRBD1. After removal of 4 bases from V and 3 bases from J, the junction contained 2 bases not matched to a gene. The CDR3 is made up of 13 amino acids. Germline CDR1 reads SQVTM; CDR2 reads ANQGSEA. CDR3 sequence reads: CSVGTGGDYGYTF. CDR3 sequence (DNA): TGCAGCGTTGGGACAGGGGGTGACTATGGCTACACCTTC. Full variable domain (remainder filled in from reference TRBV29-1 and TRBJ1-2): SAVISQKPSRDICQRGTSLTIQCQVDSQVTMMFWYRQQPGQSLTLIATANQGSEATYESGFVIDKFPISRPNLTFSTLTVSNMSPEDSSIYLCSVGTGGDYGYTFGSGTRLTVV.

The chain combines TRBV12-3 or TRBV12-4 with TRBJ1-5; D gene unclear. This CDR3 spans 11 amino acids. V was clipped by 2 bases and J by 9 bases, with 5 bases between them. DNA of the CDR3: TGTGCCAGCAGTTTAAGAGGGCCCCAGCATTTT. This sequence encodes CASSLRGPQHF.

By share of the sample, this clone is medium-sized. V gene TRBV19 combines with J gene TRBJ1-3; TRBD1 aligns across 9 bases. Trimming cost V 9 bases and J 2 bases; bases outside gene matches: 17. This CDR3 region has 18 residues. CDR1 is LNHDA, CDR2 SQIVND, per germline (reference sequence). CDR3 DNA: TGTGCCAGCACCGGGAGGGGGACAGGGTTTGGTCCTGGAAACACCATATATTTT. As protein: CASTGRGTGFGPGNTIYF.

This chain connects TRBV6-5 to TRBJ1-5; D ambiguous. V was clipped by 8 bases and J by 0 bases, with 11 bases between them. The CDR3 totals 14 residues. The germline gives CDR1 MNHEY, CDR2 SVGAGI. The CDR3 is CASGRGHSNQPQHF. DNA for the CDR3: TGTGCCAGCGGGAGAGGGCATAGCAATCAGCCCCAGCATTTT.

This chain connects TRBV27 to TRBJ1-3; no reliable D call. Looked up from germline, CDR1 is MNHEY and CDR2 is SMNVEV (reference sequence). V lost 9 bases, J lost 0 bases, and 3 bases lay in between. The CDR3 loop spans 11 amino acids. The CDR3 sequence is CASYSGNTIYF. The CDR3 region has the DNA TGTGCCAGTTACTCTGGAAACACCATATATTTT.

The V and J genes are TRBV18 and TRBJ1-4; 9 positions agree with TRBD1. The CDR3 runs to 13 residues. Germline CDR1 and CDR2: KGHSH and LQKENI. V lost 4 bases to trimming and J lost 7 bases; unmatched junction nucleotides: 1. The CDR3 nucleotides are TGTGCCAGCTCACAGGGACAGGGTGAAAAACTGTTTTTT. Protein: CASSQGQGEKLFF.

Only one count was recorded for this clone. The chain has TRBV24-1 and TRBJ2-1; unclear D gene. CDR3 length: 16 amino acids. The V gene's germline CDR1 is KGHDR and CDR2 SFDVKD. Between the trimmed V and J ends, which lost 3 bases and 2 bases, there was a span of 13 bases. The CDR3 region has the DNA TGTGCCACCAGTGATCGGGTATCTAGGACCTACAATGAGCAGTTCTTC. It is translated as CATSDRVSRTYNEQFF.

This sequence joins TRBV23-1 and TRBJ2-3, with a tentative D call TRBD2 (7 bases). TRBV23-1 is an ORF, and what it does is uncertain. V dropped 7 bases and J dropped 6 bases, with 20 bases sitting between them. CDR3 size: 15 residues. The CDR3 reads CASKRGGGRLDTQYF. In DNA form, the CDR3 reads TGCGCCAGCAAAAGAGGGGGGGGAAGGTTGGATACGCAGTATTTT.

The rearrangement joins TRBV19 to TRBJ2-7, with 8 bases matching TRBD1. CDR3 length equals 14 residues. CDR1 and CDR2 from the germline V gene are LNHDA and SQIVND (reference sequence). V lost 6 bases to trimming and J lost 6 bases; unmatched junction nucleotides: 10. For the CDR3, the DNA is TGTGCCAGTAGAAATAATCGACAGGGGTCCGAGCAGTACTTC. It translates to CASRNNRQGSEQYF.

The rearrangement joins TRBV11-2 to TRBJ2-3; no clear D. Germline V gene sequence: CDR1 SGHAT, CDR2 FQNNGV. This CDR3 is 12 amino acids long. The V and J ends lost 6 bases and 2 bases respectively, with 6 bases between them. The CDR3 is CASSSYTDTQYF. CDR3 in DNA: TGTGCCAGCAGTTCCTACACAGATACGCAGTATTTT.

The chain is built from TRBV28 and TRBJ1-6; 7 nucleotides align to TRBD1. There are 13 residues in the CDR3. In germline, CDR1 is MDHEN, CDR2 SYDVKM. Losses at the gene ends were 3 bases for V and 12 bases for J; bases not matched to a gene: 5. The CDR3 is CASSFQNRGPLHF. The DNA for the CDR3 is TGTGCCAGCAGTTTCCAAAACAGGGGACCCCTCCACTTT.

The chain recombines TRBV20-1 with TRBJ2-1, with D maybe TRBD2 (6 bases). Trimming removed 3 bases at V and 2 bases at J, with 17 bases between. The length of the CDR3 is 16 residues. Germline CDR1 is DFQATT and CDR2 is SNEGSKA (reference sequence). The CDR3 DNA sequence: TGCAGTGCTAGTGGGTACCTCGGGGGTACCTACAATGAGCAGTTCTTC. This translates into CSASGYLGGTYNEQFF.

The gene calls are TRBV14 and TRBJ2-1, with 7 bases that match TRBD1. This CDR3 is 15 amino acids long. V was pared by 1 base and J by 8 bases, with 8 bases of the junction left unmatched. Germline V gene sequence: CDR1 SGHDN, CDR2 FVKESK. CDR3 coding DNA: TGTGCCAGCAGCCAAGGGGGCAGGGGGTGGGATGAGCAGTTCTTC. Translated, it gives CASSQGGRGWDEQFF.

The chain couples TRBV6-5 to TRBJ2-3; D is undetermined. The CDR3 has 13 residues. Trimming removed 7 bases at V and 0 bases at J, with 8 bases between. Looked up from germline, CDR1 is MNHEY and CDR2 is SVGAGI. The CDR3 nucleotides are TGTGCCAGCAATATAGCTAGCACAGATACGCAGTATTTT. It specifies CASNIASTDTQYF.

The rearrangement uses TRBV6-1 and TRBJ2-7, with 7 bases that match TRBD1. The V gene's germline CDR1 is MNHNS and CDR2 SASEGT. The CDR3 runs to 12 residues. Unmatched junction bases numbered 6, after V lost 7 bases and J lost 6 bases. CDR3 DNA: TGTGCCAGCACCGTGGACAGGCGCGAGCAGTACTTC. This sequence encodes CASTVDRREQYF.

This rearrangement joins TRBV5-4 to TRBJ1-3; D is perhaps TRBD1 (5 bases). Germline lookup yields CDR1 SGHNT and CDR2 YYREEE (reference sequence). Trimming removed 4 bases at V and 4 bases at J, with 15 bases between. CDR3 length equals 15 residues. In DNA, the CDR3 is TGTGCCAGCAGCCCGGAGGGGCGGCCCGGAAACACCATATATTTT. Encoded protein: CASSPEGRPGNTIYF. The variable domain in full, with the rest retrieved from reference TRBV5-4 and TRBJ1-3, is ETGVTQSPTHLIKTRGQQVTLRCSSQSGHNTVSWYQQALGQGPQFIFQYYREEENGRGNFPPRFSGLQFPNYSSELNVNALELDDSALYLCASSPEGRPGNTIYFGEGSWLTVV.

The gene calls are TRBV7-2 and TRBJ1-2; unclear D gene. The CDR3 loop spans 16 amino acids. Deletions cut 1 base from V and 8 bases from J, with 20 bases between. Germline V gene sequence: CDR1 SGHTA, CDR2 FQGNSA. CDR3 sequence reads: CASSLGGTLVVAGYTF. In nucleotides, the CDR3 is TGTGCCAGCAGCTTAGGAGGTACCCTGGTAGTGGCGGGCTACACCTTC.

The gene calls are TRBV25-1 and TRBJ1-5; D gene ambiguous. Trimming removed 7 bases at V and 2 bases at J, with 9 bases between. Per germline, CDR1 MGHDK and CDR2 SYGVNS. The CDR3 extends over 13 amino acids. The CDR3 is CASTYPGNQPQHF. For the CDR3, the DNA is TGTGCCAGCACCTACCCCGGCAATCAGCCCCAGCATTTT.

This clone has a single count. This chain uses TRBV7-6 with TRBJ2-7; 12 bases are a match to TRBD2. Germline V lookup: CDR1 SGHVS, CDR2 FNYEAQ. This CDR3 is built from 15 residues. After removal of 5 bases from V and 2 bases from J, the junction contained 4 bases not matched to a gene. Here the CDR3 DNA reads TGTGCCAGCAGCCCCGGACTAGCGGGAACCTACGAGCAGTACTTC. Encoded protein: CASSPGLAGTYEQYF.

The chain couples TRBV10-3 to TRBJ1-1; D is unresolved. The V and J ends lost 3 bases and 5 bases respectively, with 4 bases between them. The CDR3 is 11 residues long. Germline lookup yields CDR1 ENHRY and CDR2 SYGVKD. CDR3 amino acids: CAISDGTEAFF. The CDR3 coding sequence is TGTGCCATCAGTGACGGGACTGAAGCTTTCTTT.

The chain carries TRBV5-1 and TRBJ1-4; 10 bases are a match to TRBD1. The V and J ends lost 2 bases and 8 bases, in that order; junction bases with no gene match: 3. Germline loops: CDR1 SGHRS, CDR2 YFSETQ. The CDR3 is made up of 14 amino acids. The CDR3, as DNA: TGCGCCAGCAGCTTCCGGGACAGGGGCGAAAAACTGTTTTTT. Its protein is CASSFRDRGEKLFF.

The chain links TRBV5-1 to TRBJ1-4; D call uncertain. CDR1 is SGHRS and CDR2 is YFSETQ in the germline V gene. Trimming removed 0 bases from V and 5 bases from J, with 8 bases in between. The CDR3 runs 14 residues. The chain's CDR3 is CASSLGTRNEKLFF. CDR3 DNA sequence: TGCGCCAGCAGCTTGGGGACTAGGAATGAAAAACTGTTTTTT.

The rearrangement uses TRBV28 and TRBJ1-2; weak D call: TRBD1 (5 bases). The germline V gene has CDR1 MDHEN and CDR2 SYDVKM. The CDR3 runs 14 residues. V was cut by 4 bases and J by 0 bases, with 9 bases left in between. CDR3 sequence: CASSWGTANYGYTF. CDR3 nucleotides: TGTGCCAGCAGTTGGGGCACCGCTAACTATGGCTACACCTTC.

V and J are TRBV9 and TRBJ1-1; 7 positions match TRBD1. Germline V gene lookup returns CDR1 SGDLS and CDR2 YYNGEE. The CDR3 extends over 14 amino acids. V was clipped by 0 bases and J by 4 bases; unmatched bases: 3. CDR3: CASSVEQGTTEAFF. DNA of the CDR3: TGTGCCAGCAGCGTAGAACAGGGGACCACTGAAGCTTTCTTT.

The chain is built from TRBV7-6 and TRBJ2-2; D call uncertain. This CDR3 contains 16 residues. Trimming shortened V by 1 base and J by 2 bases, and 11 bases separated the two germline ends. Germline values: CDR1 SGHVS, CDR2 FNYEAQ. The CDR3 region is CASSLGAHPNTGELFF. The CDR3, as DNA: TGTGCCAGCAGCTTAGGGGCTCATCCCAACACCGGGGAGCTGTTTTTT.

This chain joins TRBV18 and TRBJ1-1, with D perhaps TRBD1 (6 bases). Looked up from germline, CDR1 is KGHSH and CDR2 is LQKENI. V lost 4 bases and J lost 0, with 18 bases in between. This CDR3 has 17 residues. The CDR3 DNA reads TGTGCCAGCTCACTCATGCTCCGGGACACCGTGAACACTGAAGCTTTCTTT. It encodes CASSLMLRDTVNTEAFF.

This clone has a single count. The chain combines TRBV7-8 with TRBJ1-4; no firm D call. The germline gives CDR1 SGHVS, CDR2 FQNEAQ. The CDR3 has 14 amino acids. Trimming took 3 bases from V and 6 from J, leaving 11 bases between them. The CDR3 bases are TGTGCCAGCAGCTTTGGTGGAGGGCATGAAAAACTGTTTTTT. Its protein product is CASSFGGGHEKLFF.